The TCR beta chain described here comes from a study of OX40 agonist ivuxolimab in advanced cancers. Regarding the study in general: Ivuxolimab, which targeted the costimulatory receptor OX40 (CD134), was an agonistic, fully human IgG2 monoclonal antibody. The point of sequencing TCRbeta in the periphery was to test whether ivuxolimab changed TCR sequence diversity and drove clonal T-cell expansion. Intravenous ivuxolimab was administered to patients every 2 weeks at six dose levels: 0.01, 0.1, 0.3, 1.5, 3 and 10 mg/kg. Among the 50 to 55 dose-escalation patients, approximately 20 had hepatocellular carcinoma, about 15 melanoma, 9 renal cell carcinoma and 9 head and neck cancer. A male proportion of about 79% and a mean age of around 60 years, ranging from roughly 23 to 79, were recorded for the dose-escalation cohort. The paper covers the monotherapy dose-escalation part of the phase I ivuxolimab trial, which included N ≈ 50 patients. Patients were allowed to have had prior anti-PD-1, anti-PD-L1 or anti-CTLA-4 therapy, and about 40% of the dose-escalation patients had been treated with checkpoint inhibitors. Three dose-escalation patients achieved partial responses, one with hepatocellular carcinoma and two with cutaneous melanoma. Beyond this particular receptor, the publication reports: The antigen specificity of the clonally expanded peripheral T cells was not determined. In the 0.1-3.0 mg/kg groups, partial responders had among the lowest normalized peripheral clonal expansion, particularly in CD8+ T cells. After ivuxolimab, CD8+ T cells had more expanded clones than CD4+ T cells on average. Low levels of normalized T-cell clonal expansion were also seen in some nonresponding patients. Clonal expansion of both CD4+ and CD8+ blood T cells was observed from baseline to week 6 at doses 0.1 to 3.0 mg/kg.

Genomic DNA was isolated from the sorted cells so that the TCRbeta CDR3 region could be sequenced. The immunoSEQ Assay was used to sequence the TCRbeta CDR3 regions. TCRdb obtained this table from immuneACCESS and retained in-frame rearrangements with V and J assigned. These tables miss some clones; where compared with another copy, unresolved V genes account for less than half of the shortfall, and the remainder is unexplained. The sample profile shows 22,000 or so clones; roughly 84% of them were found once. The ten top clones hold about 35% of the sample. The CDR3 goes from the cysteine to the phenylalanine over 16 residues. CDR3 DNA is the only sequence kept; it has 48 bases, read in frame from the first base. CDR1 and CDR2 are drawn from the germline V gene: LGHNT, FRNRAP. Relative to germline, V is 0 bases shorter and J is 5 bases shorter, with 16 bases between their ends. The trial excluded patients who had a history of autoimmune disease or who were on systemic immunosuppression. Peripheral blood for TCR sequencing was collected from all dose cohorts at baseline, on cycle 4 day 1, and on cycle 7 day 1. Samples were obtained from an open-label, multicenter, first-in-human phase I dose-escalation trial of ivuxolimab. Adults with locally advanced or metastatic head and neck squamous cell, hepatocellular, melanoma or renal cell carcinoma were enrolled in the trial. Before TCR sequencing, CD4+ T cells and CD8+ T cells from peripheral blood were sorted into separate populations.

Comments on this clone: The clone's antigen remains unknown. There are no base qualities to consult, and no much larger clone falls within one base.

This chain joins TRBV12-5 to TRBJ1-2, with an unclear D gene assignment. The receptor comes from an adult with an advanced solid tumor such as melanoma, head and neck, liver or kidney cancer. Source: CD4+ or CD8+ T cells sorted from blood, taken in a trial of the OX40 agonist ivuxolimab. The DNA sequence reads TGTGCTAGTGGTTTGGTACTCCCGGGCAACAGATATGGCTACACCTTC. It translates to CASGLVLPGNRYGYTF.